What follows are 2 T cell receptor beta chains derived from one specimen sequenced in a study of PD-1 blockade in classical Hodgkin lymphoma (TCRdb year 2020). The time point tag for this specimen amounts to: cycle 4 day 1 (C4D1), after more than 5 weeks of nivolumab. Relapse after autologous stem cell transplantation had occurred in all trial patients, and cohorts A, B and C were distinguished by prior brentuximab vedotin exposure. Library preparation was by the immunoSEQ multiplex PCR assay. TCRdb holds this immuneACCESS table with in-frame rearrangements only. Some clones are missing; in checked studies, unresolved V genes explain under half, and the rest has no known cause. The sample includes 25,000 to 35,000 clones, with over 75% observed a single time. Together, the top ten hold roughly 16% of the sample. The sample in question was peripheral blood mononuclear cells (PBMCs), obtained before the fourth cycle of nivolumab. Source of these receptors: a human donor with classical Hodgkin lymphoma.

This clone was counted only a few times. The chain recombines TRBV9 with TRBJ2-3; D is unclear. The CDR3 runs 18 residues. V lost 0 bases to trimming and J lost 0 bases, with 17 bases between them. The V gene's germline CDR1 is SGDLS and CDR2 YYNGEE. CDR3 DNA sequence: TGTGCCAGCAGCGTAGAGTTGCTCGACGCCTTTAGCACAGATACGCAGTATTTT. Translated: CASSVELLDAFSTDTQYF.

The chain has TRBV5-4 and TRBJ1-1; no definite D call. Germline V gives CDR1 SGHNT, CDR2 YYREEE (reference sequence). V lost 4 bases to trimming and J lost 5 bases, with 15 bases between them. CDR3 length: 14 amino acids. DNA for the CDR3: TGTGCCAGCAGCCATGTCCCCCTGGATACTGAAGCTTTCTTT. Its translation is CASSHVPLDTEAFF.